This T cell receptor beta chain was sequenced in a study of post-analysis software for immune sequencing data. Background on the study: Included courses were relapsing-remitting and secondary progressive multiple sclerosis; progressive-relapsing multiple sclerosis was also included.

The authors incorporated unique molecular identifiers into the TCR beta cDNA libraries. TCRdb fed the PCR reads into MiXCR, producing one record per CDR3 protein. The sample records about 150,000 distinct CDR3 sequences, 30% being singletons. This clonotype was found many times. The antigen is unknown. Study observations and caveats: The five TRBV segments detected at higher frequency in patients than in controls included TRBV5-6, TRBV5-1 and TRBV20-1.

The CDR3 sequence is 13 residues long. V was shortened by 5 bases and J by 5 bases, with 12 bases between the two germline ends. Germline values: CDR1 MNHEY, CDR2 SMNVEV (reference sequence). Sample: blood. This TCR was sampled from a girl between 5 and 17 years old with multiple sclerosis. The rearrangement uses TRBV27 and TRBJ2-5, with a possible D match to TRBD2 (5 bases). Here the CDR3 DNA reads TGTGCCAGCAGTATACTAGATAGTGAGACCCAGTACTTC. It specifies CASSILDSETQYF.